The text below deals with one TCR beta chain. Its specific antigen is unknown. This sample was taken from a study of CXCR3-negative and CXCR3-positive naive CD8 T cells (dated by TCRdb to between 2018 and 2020). Broadly, across the study: In total, some 130 million TRB reads were obtained, corresponding to roughly 1.5 +/- 0.3 million reads per library. Diversity and physicochemical repertoire analyses covered about a dozen donors pooled from two independent experiments. TRBV-TRBJ cluster analysis included naive subsets from 5 or 6 donors and memory cells from 3 donors. On the study overall, not on this receptor specifically: Comparably high repertoire diversity was found in both naive subsets, whereas much lower repertoire diversity was found in memory CD8+ T cells. Compared with CXCR3-negative naive cells, CXCR3-positive naive cells had TRB CDR3s with higher hydrophobicity (lower Kidera factor 4), lower energy, and higher strength and volume indices. Because surface CD5, which is linked to self-reactivity in mice, was comparable between the naive subsets, TCR interaction strength was also inferred from TRB CDR3 physicochemical properties. Freshly isolated PBMCs were used for most assays because CXCR3 expression went down partially after cryopreservation. TRBV-TRBJ usage was similar between naive CXCR3-negative and CXCR3-positive cells from the same donor, while memory cells showed distinct patterns.

There are 14 amino acids in the CDR3, from cysteine to phenylalanine inclusive. No DNA is given. For CDR1 and CDR2, the germline V gene lists KGHDR and SFDVKD. Each CD8+ T cell subset was flow-sorted in triplicate, and approximately 280,000 cells per subset were placed directly into RLT lysis buffer. To keep memory contaminants out, a stringent definition of naive CD8+ T cells was applied: CD45RO-CCR7+CD27+CD95-. Standard density gradient centrifugation was used to isolate peripheral blood mononuclear cells from buffy coats. A FACSAria III was used to flow-sort naive CXCR3-negative and CXCR3-positive CD8+ T cells. An RNeasy Mini Kit was used to extract total RNA from the sorted cells. Instrument on record: NextSeq 550. The Human TCR Profiling Kit (MiLaboratory) was used to prepare UMI-labeled 5' RACE TRB cDNA libraries. The full amount of extracted RNA was used for cDNA synthesis, and the full amount of resulting cDNA was used for PCR amplification. The libraries were made side by side, with each library going through the same number of PCR cycles. Processing in the source paper ran as follows. With a requirement of at least two reads per UMI, MIGEC and MiXCR extracted about 50,000 +/- 10,000 unique UMI-labeled TRB cDNA molecules per library. Each library averaged about 37,000 +/- 9,700 functional in-frame TRB CDR3 nucleotide clonotypes without stop codons. After downsampling to 5000 UMI-labeled TRB molecules per sample, diversity metrics such as normalized Shannon-Wiener and Chao1 were calculated in VDJtools. VDJtools was used to calculate clonotype-size-weighted physicochemical properties of the central five CDR3 residues, namely interaction energy, strength, volume and Kidera factor 4. One entry per CDR3 protein sequence results from the TCRdb reprocessing of the reads, with DNA left out. The authors' filters were not applied to this entry. The sample table includes roughly 99,000 distinct CDR3 sequences. The ten top clones hold about 1% of the sample.

The sequence was obtained from a human donor in good health. Some clones in this sample may be carry-over from other donors' samples. Sequencing input: naive CXCR3+ CD8+ T cells from blood. In light of the paper, this sample's cell subset or site label describes: CD45RO-CCR7+CD27+CD95- naive CD8+ T cells expressing CXCR3 (TNR3+). The V and J segments used are TRBV24-1 and TRBJ2-1; no DNA is available, so the TRBD2 call from TCRdb remains unchecked. The CDR3 here reads CATSDASLANEQFF.